The 9 T cell receptor beta chains presented below share a single source sample, sequenced in a study of T cell changes during pregnancy in multiple sclerosis. The data were produced by immunoSEQ multiplex PCR, yet TCRdb's version contains in-frame clones alone and is incomplete. The data hold roughly 32,000 clones, with 91% observed a single time. The specimen was CD8+ T cells from peripheral blood mononuclear cells, collected in the second trimester of pregnancy. These receptor sequences come from a female donor in good health, enrolled as a control in a pregnancy study.

The chain's CDR3 is CASSPDSTNQPQHF. The CDR3 coding sequence is TGTGCCAGCAGTCCGGACAGCACCAATCAGCCCCAGCATTTT. V gene TRBV27 combines with J gene TRBJ1-5; tentatively, D is TRBD1 (6 bases). Trimming stripped 5 bases from V and 3 bases from J, with 11 bases between. Germline CDR1 is MNHEY and CDR2 is SMNVEV (reference sequence). This CDR3 is 14 amino acids long.

The genes are TRBV27 and TRBJ1-2, with a tentative D call TRBD1 (6 bases). The CDR3 is 15 amino acids. Germline CDR1 MNHEY, CDR2 SMNVEV (reference sequence). V shed 2 bases and J shed 0 bases, with 10 bases lying between them. This CDR3 is CASSLGRGANYGYTF. Here the CDR3 DNA reads TGTGCCAGCAGTTTAGGCAGGGGAGCTAACTATGGCTACACCTTC.

The chain combines TRBV11-1 with TRBJ1-6, with 7 bases lining up with TRBD1. This CDR3 contains 13 residues. CDR1 is SGHAT, CDR2 FQDESV, per germline (reference sequence). The J segment lost 11 bases and the V segment lost 4 bases, leaving 5 bases of the junction unmatched. The CDR3 nucleotides read TGTGCCAGCAGCTGGGGGGACAGCACACCCCTCCACTTT. This encodes CASSWGDSTPLHF.

The chain recombines TRBV4-3 with TRBJ2-1, with a tentative D call TRBD2 (5 bases). This CDR3 spans 16 amino acids. Trimming pared 0 bases from V and 3 bases from J, leaving 12 bases between. CDR1 and CDR2 (germline): LGHNA, YSLEER. The CDR3 bases are TGCGCCAGCAGCCAAGATAGGGCGGGCTACTACAATGAGCAGTTCTTC. It yields the protein CASSQDRAGYYNEQFF.

The chain couples TRBV27 to TRBJ1-2, with TRBD1 identical over 7 bases. The CDR3 is made up of 15 amino acids. V gave up 6 bases and J gave up 3 bases; unmatched junction bases: 10. CDR1 and CDR2 from the germline V gene are MNHEY and SMNVEV (reference sequence). CDR3 DNA: TGTGCCAGCAGCCCTATTAGGGGGCTTGACTATGGCTACACCTTC. Its translation: CASSPIRGLDYGYTF.

The V and J genes are TRBV14 and TRBJ2-1; the D gene is possibly TRBD2 (5 bases). The CDR3 has 17 residues. Trimming stripped 1 base from V and 8 bases from J, with 21 bases between. Per the germline V gene, CDR1 is SGHDN and CDR2 is FVKESK. The CDR3 spells CASSQGTRETARHEQFF. CDR3 nucleotide sequence: TGTGCCAGCAGCCAAGGAACAAGGGAGACGGCCCGGCATGAGCAGTTCTTC.

The rearrangement uses TRBV7-8 and TRBJ1-2; tentative D call: TRBD1 (6 bases). Germline V gives CDR1 SGHVS, CDR2 FQNEAQ. The V gene lost 1 base and the J gene lost 8 bases, with 14 bases spanning the gap. CDR3 length: 14 amino acids. CDR3 in DNA: TGTGCCAGCAGCTTAGAGTCACAGGGAAGAGGCTACACCTTC. Translation: CASSLESQGRGYTF.

The chain is built from TRBV5-6 and TRBJ2-7; 9 bases are shared with TRBD1. With V trimmed by 2 bases and J by 2 bases, 2 bases remained unmatched. This CDR3 has 14 amino acids. Germline assignment: CDR1 SGHDT and CDR2 YYEEEE. The CDR3 protein is CASSFRTGAYEQYF. The CDR3 DNA reads as TGTGCCAGCAGCTTCCGGACAGGGGCCTACGAGCAGTACTTC.

The rearrangement links TRBV6-5 to TRBJ1-2; TRBD1 matches at 8 bases. CDR1 and CDR2 (germline): MNHEY, SVGAGI. V trimming: 8 bases; J trimming: 6 bases; junction bases outside the gene matches: 11. The CDR3 spans 14 residues. CDR3 in amino acids: CASVPGQESDGYTF. The CDR3, as DNA: TGTGCCAGCGTACCGGGACAGGAGTCAGATGGCTACACCTTC.